This entry concerns a single TCR beta chain. Its antigen remains unidentified. The data derive from a study of beta chain features in type 1 diabetes. The whole isolated RNA underwent reverse transcription, so sequencing captured expressed TCRB transcripts. Measured with immunoSEQ multiplex PCR; TCRdb has only the in-frame clones, and not every one. There are 150,000 to 170,000 clones in the sample; around 8% occur only once, and 0.65% lies in the top ten. Germline CDR1 is SGHTA and CDR2 is FQGTGA. The germline V and J ends were trimmed by 1 base and 0 bases, with 15 bases remaining between them. The CDR3 is made up of 17 amino acids. Sampling consisted of one heparinised blood draw per donor, averaging roughly 100 mL. Broader study findings: Although PCR might favor shorter templates, it would do so equally in patients and controls.

The sample comprised central memory CD4+ T cells from blood. The V gene is TRBV7-3, the J gene TRBJ1-1, with D perhaps matching TRBD1 (5 bases). This TCR was recovered from a man aged 18 to 30 in good health. CDR3 nucleotide sequence: TGTGCCAGCAGCTTAAGGGCAGGGAACCCCATGAACACTGAAGCTTTCTTT. Protein: CASSLRAGNPMNTEAFF.